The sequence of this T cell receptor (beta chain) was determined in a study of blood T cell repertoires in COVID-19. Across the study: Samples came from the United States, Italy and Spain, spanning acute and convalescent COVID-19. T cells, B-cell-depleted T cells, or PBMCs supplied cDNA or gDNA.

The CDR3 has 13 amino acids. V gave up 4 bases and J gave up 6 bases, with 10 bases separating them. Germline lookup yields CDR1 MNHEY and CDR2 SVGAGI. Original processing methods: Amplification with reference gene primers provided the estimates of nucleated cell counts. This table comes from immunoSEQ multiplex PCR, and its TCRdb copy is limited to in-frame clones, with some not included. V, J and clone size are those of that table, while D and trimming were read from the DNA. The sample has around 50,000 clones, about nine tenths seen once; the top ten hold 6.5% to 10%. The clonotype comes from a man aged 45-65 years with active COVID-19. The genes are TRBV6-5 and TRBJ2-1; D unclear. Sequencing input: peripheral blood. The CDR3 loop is CASSSRHLNEQFF. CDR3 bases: TGTGCCAGCAGTTCCCGACACCTCAATGAGCAGTTCTTC.